One sample yielded the 11 T cell receptor beta chains listed below, sequenced in a study of blood T cells in healthy people across ages. A second PCR of roughly 7 to 11 cycles used a sample-barcoded 5' primer and a J-beta primer mix. TCRdb re-derived calls from the 5' RACE reads in MiXCR, one entry per CDR3 protein. Here the sample spans over a million distinct CDR3 sequences, approximately 38% being singletons. The sequenced sample was blood. These receptors were collected from a woman aged 18-29 years in good health.

About this clonotype itself: Germline is not matched at one junction end, which may reflect a read error. The rearrangement uses TRBV6-5 and TRBJ2-7; D unclear. CDR1 and CDR2 (germline): MNHEY, SVGAGI. There are 17 residues in the CDR3. The CDR3 sequence: CASSSDSPPADTYKQYF. The CDR3 coding sequence is TGTGCCAGCAGTTCCGACTCCCCTCCGGCGGATACCTACAAGCAGTACTTC.

This clonotype showed up just a few times. V usage is TRBV6-1 and J usage is TRBJ2-4; D perhaps matches TRBD2 (7 bases). The CDR3 consists of 15 residues. The germline V gene encodes CDR1 MNHNS and CDR2 SASEGT. V lost 9 bases, J lost 0 bases, and 15 bases lay in between. As DNA, the CDR3 is TGTGCCAGTAGGGGGGGACCCCAAGCCAAAAACATTCAGTACTTC. Amino acid sequence: CASRGGPQAKNIQYF.

The chain is built from TRBV4-1 and TRBJ2-5; a possible D gene is TRBD1 (6 bases). With 0 bases removed from V and 3 bases from J, the gap between germline ends came to 17 bases. The CDR3 runs to 17 residues. The V gene's germline CDR1 is MGHRA and CDR2 YSYEKL. For the CDR3, the DNA is TGCGCCAGCAGCCAAGATGTAGGGCAAGGGACAAAAGAGACCCAGTACTTC. This gives the protein CASSQDVGQGTKETQYF.

This chain joins TRBV29-1 and TRBJ1-2; 8 bases are shared with TRBD1. Germline CDR1 reads SQVTM; CDR2 reads ANQGSEA. The junction had 10 bases not matched to a gene; V was cut back by 3 bases and J by 4 bases. The CDR3 runs 15 residues. CDR3 sequence: CSVDRPGGAGYGYTF. CDR3 sequence (DNA): TGCAGCGTTGATCGCCCAGGGGGCGCCGGCTATGGCTACACCTTC.

This clonotype showed up many times. The genes are TRBV4-1 and TRBJ2-1, with 7 nucleotides matching TRBD2. After removal of 8 bases from V and 3 bases from J, the junction contained 4 bases not matched to a gene. The CDR3 contains 13 residues. In germline, CDR1 is MGHRA, CDR2 YSYEKL. This chain's CDR3 is CASGEGLYNEQFF. CDR3 DNA: TGCGCCAGCGGGGAGGGCCTCTACAATGAGCAGTTCTTC.

This chain joins TRBV24-1 and TRBJ2-4, with TRBD1 matching 9 bases. Per germline, CDR1 KGHDR and CDR2 SFDVKD. Trimming at V came to 5 bases and at J to 7 bases, leaving 5 bases not matched to a gene. CDR3 size: 14 residues. The CDR3: CATSGAGTGNIQYF. CDR3 coding DNA: TGTGCCACCAGTGGCGCCGGGACAGGGAACATTCAGTACTTC.

This chain connects TRBV20-1 to TRBJ1-1, with 8 bases matching TRBD1. Germline CDR1 and CDR2: DFQATT and SNEGSKA (reference sequence). The CDR3 contains 20 residues. The J segment lost 6 bases and the V segment lost 3 bases, leaving 27 bases of the junction unmatched. CDR3 sequence: CSARGSQGALPNIGSAEAFF. CDR3 coding DNA: TGCAGTGCTAGGGGATCGCAGGGGGCCCTTCCCAATATAGGCTCGGCTGAAGCTTTCTTT.

Regarding this clonotype: At one end, the junction sequence differs from germline, possibly due to a read error. The genes are TRBV9 and TRBJ2-1, with D tentatively TRBD1 or TRBD2 (6 bases each). Looked up from germline, CDR1 is SGDLS and CDR2 is YYNGEE. There are 15 residues in the CDR3. DNA for the CDR3: TGTGCCAGCAGCGTAGCGGGGGCAGGGGAAGATGAACAGTTCTTC. Translated: CASSVAGAGEDEQFF.

The V call is TRBV12-1, the J call TRBJ2-1; TRBD2, as called in the table, went unchecked against the DNA. The J call may be faulty, since TRBJ2-7 better matches the DNA end. TRBV12-1 is flagged as a pseudogene. The CDR3 loop spans 20 amino acids. CDR3 bases: TGTGCCAGCAGCTTTCCCCAATTAGCGGGAGAAAGGGGCTCCTACAATGAGCAGTACTTC. This gives the protein CASSFPQLAGERGSYNEQYF.

V is TRBV3-1 and J is TRBJ1-2; 7 positions agree with TRBD1. The J segment lost 6 bases and the V segment lost 2 bases, leaving 6 bases of the junction unmatched. Per germline, CDR1 LGHDT and CDR2 YNNKEL (reference sequence). CDR3 length: 14 amino acids. The CDR3 DNA follows: TGTGCCAGCAGCCAATCCGGGACAGCCCATGGCTACACCTTC. Translated, it gives CASSQSGTAHGYTF.

J is TRBJ2-1 and V is TRBV12-3 or TRBV12-4; D tentatively fits TRBD1 or TRBD2 (5 bases each). CDR3 length: 15 amino acids. The V end was cut by 1 base, the J end by 4 bases, with 11 bases between. CDR3 amino acids: CASSLGGYGYNEQFF. CDR3 DNA sequence: TGTGCCAGCAGTTTAGGGGGGTACGGGTACAATGAGCAGTTCTTC.